The present T cell receptor beta chain was sequenced within a study of T-cell memory formation after mild COVID-19. As for the study in general: Among the donors, TCR clusters were largely specific to each donor. Study observations and caveats: Second-wave clones peaking on day 37 lacked confirmed SARS-CoV-2 specificity. Clones shrinking from day 15 to 85 showed even CD4/CD8 mixes; later expanders tilted CD4+.

Trimming removed 0 bases from V and 10 bases from J, with 14 bases in between. Germline CDR1 is SGHRS and CDR2 is YFSETQ. This CDR3 is 15 amino acids long. A single record per CDR3 protein comes from TCRdb applying MiXCR to the 5' RACE reads. Among about 280,000 distinct CDR3 sequences listed, 8.2% were seen once. In regard to this clonotype: Its antigen is unknown.

This TCR derives from a man aged 18-30 years who had mild COVID-19 (a few samples of this study predate the infection). Cell type and time point are not known. The gene calls are TRBV5-1 and TRBJ1-6; the D gene is possibly TRBD1 (5 bases). The specimen was PBMCs or a T cell subset sorted from them (not recorded which). As DNA, the CDR3 is TGCGCCAGCAGCTTGGCCGGCAGGGCGCGATCACCCCTCCACTTT. Residues: CASSLAGRARSPLHF.